A selection of T cell receptor beta chains follows, all from one sample in a study of Ad26.COV2.S vaccination and SARS-CoV-2 variants. The table came from immunoSEQ multiplex PCR; TCRdb's copy has only in-frame clones and leaves some out. The table shows under 500,000 clones, with about 90% occurring only once. The material sequenced was peripheral blood, taken in a trial of Ad26.COV2.S vaccine versus placebo. Every receptor here comes from a person aged 18 to 59 who received the Ad26.COV2.S COVID-19 vaccine or a placebo. Both conserved end residues are part of each CDR3. Each record gives: clone size, CDR3 length, J gene, D gene, V gene, CDR3 DNA, CDR3 protein. A D gene is named only where the DNA matches it firmly. Some rows mark clone size as missing; the rest say once, few, many or name a class of expanded clone.

NA 14 TRBJ1-2 NA TRBV5-1 TGCGCCAGCAGCTTGGACAGCTTACTCTATGGCTACACCTTC CASSLDSLLYGYTF
NA 15 TRBJ2-7 NA TRBV4-1 TGCGCCAGCAGCCAAATTGCCGGGCCCCCCTACGAGCAGTACTTC CASSQIAGPPYEQYF
NA 13 TRBJ1-1 NA TRBV7-9 TGTGCCAGCAGCTTGGGGGCCGGGAGTGAAGCTTTCTTT CASSLGAGSEAFF
NA 13 TRBJ2-1 NA TRBV11-2 TGTGCCAGCAGCTTAGATGAGGGGTTAGAGCAGTTCTTC CASSLDEGLEQFF
NA 15 TRBJ2-3 TRBD2 TRBV18 TGTGCCAGCTCACCTCCCGGGACTAGAGGGGATACGCAGTATTTT CASSPPGTRGDTQYF
NA 16 TRBJ1-5 TRBD1 TRBV5-8 TGTGCCACCTCTCCTACCGGGACAGCAATCTATCAGCCCCAGCATTTT CATSPTGTAIYQPQHF
few 12 TRBJ2-7 NA TRBV2 TGTGCCAGCACCGCCGAAGGTAGAGACCAGTACTTC CASTAEGRDQYF
NA 14 TRBJ2-3 NA TRBV6-2/TRBV6-3 TGTGCCAGCAGTTACGAGCCTTTCACAGATACGCAGTATTTT CASSYEPFTDTQYF
NA 12 TRBJ2-7 NA TRBV28 TGTGCCAGCAGCCTAATGGGGTACGAGCAGTACTTC CASSLMGYEQYF
NA 12 TRBJ1-2 NA TRBV12-3/TRBV12-4 TGTGCCAGCAGCCAAGACACCTATGGCTACACCTTC CASSQDTYGYTF
once 15 TRBJ2-3 NA TRBV4-3 TGCGCCAGCAGCCAAGGGACGGGGAGCACAGATACGCAGTATTTT CASSQGTGSTDTQYF
NA 13 TRBJ1-2 TRBD1 TRBV9 TGTGCCAGCAGCGAAGGGACAGCTTATGGCTACACCTTC CASSEGTAYGYTF
NA 17 TRBJ1-1 TRBD1 TRBV19 TGTGCCAGTAGGATGAACCCTCGGGACAGGGGGAACACTGAAGCTTTCTTT CASRMNPRDRGNTEAFF
NA 15 TRBJ2-5 TRBD1 TRBV19 TGTGCCAGTAGTATAGGCGGTGAGGGGGCAGAGACCCAGTACTTC CASSIGGEGAETQYF
NA 17 TRBJ1-5 TRBD1 TRBV28 TGTGCCAGCAGTCAATATAGGACAGGGGGCGGGAATCAGCCCCAGCATTTT CASSQYRTGGGNQPQHF
NA 17 TRBJ2-5 TRBD2 TRBV18 TGTGCCAGCTCACCGGGCGGGGGGGCCCTATACCAAGAGACCCAGTACTTC CASSPGGGALYQETQYF
NA 16 TRBJ2-1 NA TRBV11-3 TGTGCCAGCAGCGTACGAATGGCTGGGGAGTACAATGAGCAGTTCTTC CASSVRMAGEYNEQFF